These 18 T cell receptor beta chains share one sample of origin, sequenced in a study of blood T cell repertoires in COVID-19. Sequencing used immunoSEQ multiplex PCR; TCRdb keeps in-frame clones, though not all of them. The sample comprises about 270,000 clones, around nine tenths of which are singletons, and approximately 2% rests with the top ten. Sequenced: PBMCs or T cells enriched from blood (not recorded which). The receptors were gathered from a woman in her sixties or seventies who had recovered from COVID-19.

This clone has a handful of counts. V and J are TRBV24-1 and TRBJ1-2; 7 bases agree with TRBD1. The CDR3 covers 16 residues. The junction had 6 bases not matched to a gene; V was cut back by 2 bases and J by 1 base. The germline gives CDR1 KGHDR, CDR2 SFDVKD. In DNA form, the CDR3 reads TGTGCCACCAGTGATTGGAAAGGGGGCGGTAACTATGGCTACACCTTC. Translation: CATSDWKGGGNYGYTF.

This chain uses TRBV28 with TRBJ2-5; D is uncertain. The V end was cut by 3 bases, the J end by 4 bases, with 3 bases between. Looked up from germline, CDR1 is MDHEN and CDR2 is SYDVKM. The CDR3 extends over 11 amino acids. CDR3 protein: CASSFRETQYF. In nucleotides, the CDR3 is TGTGCCAGCAGTTTTAGAGAGACCCAGTACTTC.

The chain has TRBV18 and TRBJ2-6, with 12 positions matching TRBD2. This CDR3 is built from 15 residues. Looked up from germline, CDR1 is KGHSH and CDR2 is LQKENI. The J segment lost 13 bases and the V segment lost 2 bases, leaving 6 bases of the junction unmatched. DNA for the CDR3: TGTGCCAGCTCACCAAAACTAGCGGGAGGTGGTGTCCTGACTTTC. Its translation is CASSPKLAGGGVLTF.

V and J are TRBV7-9 and TRBJ1-6; D ambiguous. Trimming left V 1 base short and J 9 bases short, with 7 bases between. Germline lookup yields CDR1 SEHNR and CDR2 FQNEAQ (reference sequence). This CDR3 contains 13 residues. The CDR3 coding sequence is TGTGCCAGCAGCTTAGGAGGTTTTTCACCCCTCCACTTT. It translates to CASSLGGFSPLHF. The full variable domain, with the rest looked up from reference TRBV7-9 and TRBJ1-6, is DTGVSQNPRHKITKRGQNVTFRCDPISEHNRLYWYRQTLGQGPEFLTYFQNEAQLEKSRLLSDRFSAERPKGSFSTLEIQRTEQGDSAMYLCASSLGGFSPLHFGNGTRLTVT.

The V call is TRBV5-4, the J call TRBJ1-2; 7 nucleotides align to TRBD1. Germline CDR1 is SGHNT and CDR2 is YYREEE (reference sequence). The CDR3 loop spans 16 amino acids. V trimming: 5 bases; J trimming: 6 bases; junction bases outside the gene matches: 16. The CDR3 nucleotides read TGTGCCAGCAGTCCCGCTCGGACAGGAATAAGCGATGGCTACACCTTC. This translates into CASSPARTGISDGYTF.

This chain connects TRBV7-6 to TRBJ1-6; tentative D call: TRBD1 (5 bases). Per the germline V gene, CDR1 is SGHVS and CDR2 is FNYEAQ. Trimming cost V 4 bases and J 2 bases, with 9 bases left between them. The CDR3 contains 15 residues. CDR3 sequence (DNA): TGTGCCAGCAGCTCCAGGACACCCTATAATTCACCCCTCCACTTT. Residues: CASSSRTPYNSPLHF.

V gene TRBV28 combines with J gene TRBJ1-4; D call uncertain. The germline V and J ends were trimmed by 3 bases and 7 bases, with 12 bases remaining between them. CDR3 length equals 14 residues. CDR1 MDHEN and CDR2 SYDVKM come from the germline V gene. The CDR3 is CASSFGRMVEKLFF. Written as DNA, the CDR3 is TGTGCCAGCAGTTTCGGCAGGATGGTTGAAAAACTGTTTTTT.

This chain uses TRBV18 with TRBJ1-4; tentatively, D is TRBD1 (6 bases). The germline gives CDR1 KGHSH, CDR2 LQKENI. This CDR3 region has 15 residues. Trimming removed 2 bases at V and 6 bases at J, with 13 bases between. The chain's CDR3 is CASSPSTGWDEKLFF. The CDR3 DNA follows: TGTGCCAGCTCACCATCCACAGGGTGGGATGAAAAACTGTTTTTT. The full variable domain, with the rest looked up from reference TRBV18 and TRBJ1-4, is NAGVMQNPRHLVRRRGQEARLRCSPMKGHSHVYWYRQLPEEGLKFMVYLQKENIIDESGMPKERFSAEFPKEGPSILRIQQVVRGDSAAYFCASSPSTGWDEKLFFGSGTQLSVL.

The rearrangement joins TRBV15 to TRBJ2-1; 8 positions match TRBD2. V shed 5 bases and J 1 base; nucleotides not matched to a gene: 10. CDR1 and CDR2 from the germline V gene are LNHNV and YYDKDF (reference sequence). The CDR3 sequence is 17 residues long. CDR3 protein: CATSRGGSGGSYNEQFF. In nucleotides, the CDR3 is TGTGCCACCAGCCGCGGGGGGAGCGGGGGATCCTACAATGAGCAGTTCTTC.

DNA for the CDR3: TGTGCCAGCGCCCTGGGGGGAGCAGGTAAGCAGTTCTTC. It codes for CASALGGAGKQFF. The gene calls are TRBV27 and TRBJ2-1; a possible D gene is TRBD2 (6 bases). Germline assignment: CDR1 MNHEY and CDR2 SMNVEV (reference sequence). The CDR3 loop spans 13 amino acids. The V gene lost 8 bases and the J gene lost 11 bases, with 19 bases spanning the gap.

The CDR3: CASSPGAGTGFYEQYF. In DNA form, the CDR3 reads TGTGCCAGCAGCCCGGGGGCCGGGACAGGGTTCTACGAGCAGTACTTC. V is TRBV5-4 and J is TRBJ2-7; TRBD1 matches at 9 bases. The CDR3 sequence is 16 residues long. The ends lost 4 bases at V and 3 bases at J; junction bases unmatched: 11. In germline, CDR1 is SGHNT, CDR2 YYREEE (reference sequence).

The DNA of the CDR3 is TGTGCCAGCAGCCCAACCCAGGGGACCCAGTACTTC. This translates into CASSPTQGTQYF. This chain links TRBV7-9 with TRBJ2-5, with D tentatively TRBD1 (5 bases). The ends were cut back, 5 bases at V and 7 bases at J, with 11 bases in the middle. Germline lookup yields CDR1 SEHNR and CDR2 FQNEAQ (reference sequence). This CDR3 has 12 residues.

This clone was observed a single time. The chain uses TRBV6-5 and TRBJ1-1, with D perhaps TRBD1 (5 bases). The V gene lost 2 bases and the J gene lost 3 bases, with 13 bases spanning the gap. From germline, CDR1 is MNHEY and CDR2 SVGAGI. The CDR3 runs 15 residues. The CDR3 protein is CASSYTQGGYTEAFF. CDR3 sequence (DNA): TGTGCCAGCAGTTACACCCAGGGCGGCTACACTGAAGCTTTCTTT.

The J gene is TRBJ2-7, the V gene TRBV28; 11 positions match TRBD2. CDR1 MDHEN and CDR2 SYDVKM come from the germline V gene. CDR3 length: 14 residues. Unmatched junction bases numbered 4, after V lost 5 bases and J lost 4 bases. This chain's CDR3 is CASSKLAGDYEQYF. As DNA, the CDR3 is TGTGCCAGCAGTAAACTAGCGGGAGATTACGAGCAGTACTTC.

This clone came up once. The chain recombines TRBV7-2 with TRBJ1-5, with 7 bases fitting TRBD1. With 5 bases clipped from V and 2 bases from J, the junction kept 3 bases outside the gene matches. Looked up from germline, CDR1 is SGHTA and CDR2 is FQGNSA. The CDR3 sequence is 14 residues long. The CDR3 DNA follows: TGTGCCAGCAGCCACGACAGGGGCAATCAGCCCCAGCATTTT. Amino acid sequence: CASSHDRGNQPQHF.

With respect to this clone: The sample contains more than one DNA sequence encoding this CDR3. The chain uses TRBV5-1 and TRBJ1-4; tentatively, D is TRBD1 (6 bases). This CDR3 is built from 16 residues. Looked up from germline, CDR1 is SGHRS and CDR2 is YFSETQ. V was pared by 0 bases and J by 2 bases, with 11 bases between. The CDR3 reads CASSLGQGLTNEKLFF. The CDR3 bases are TGCGCCAGCAGCTTGGGGCAGGGGCTGACTAATGAAAAACTGTTTTTT.

The rearrangement joins TRBV5-4 to TRBJ2-5, with TRBD2 matching over 7 bases. CDR1 and CDR2 (germline): SGHNT, YYREEE (reference sequence). This CDR3 region has 14 residues. V shed 1 base and J 4 bases; nucleotides not matched to a gene: 4. The CDR3 DNA is TGTGCCAGCAGCTTGTTGGGGGAGGGAGAGACCCAGTACTTC. Translation gives CASSLLGEGETQYF.

The chain links TRBV13 to TRBJ1-1; possibly TRBD1 for D (5 bases). In germline, CDR1 is PRHDT, CDR2 FYEKMQ (reference sequence). The CDR3 totals 14 residues. V lost 9 bases, J lost 0 bases, and 14 bases lay in between. CDR3 coding DNA: TGTGCCAGGGGGATGGGGCAGTTGAACACTGAAGCTTTCTTT. Its protein product is CARGMGQLNTEAFF.